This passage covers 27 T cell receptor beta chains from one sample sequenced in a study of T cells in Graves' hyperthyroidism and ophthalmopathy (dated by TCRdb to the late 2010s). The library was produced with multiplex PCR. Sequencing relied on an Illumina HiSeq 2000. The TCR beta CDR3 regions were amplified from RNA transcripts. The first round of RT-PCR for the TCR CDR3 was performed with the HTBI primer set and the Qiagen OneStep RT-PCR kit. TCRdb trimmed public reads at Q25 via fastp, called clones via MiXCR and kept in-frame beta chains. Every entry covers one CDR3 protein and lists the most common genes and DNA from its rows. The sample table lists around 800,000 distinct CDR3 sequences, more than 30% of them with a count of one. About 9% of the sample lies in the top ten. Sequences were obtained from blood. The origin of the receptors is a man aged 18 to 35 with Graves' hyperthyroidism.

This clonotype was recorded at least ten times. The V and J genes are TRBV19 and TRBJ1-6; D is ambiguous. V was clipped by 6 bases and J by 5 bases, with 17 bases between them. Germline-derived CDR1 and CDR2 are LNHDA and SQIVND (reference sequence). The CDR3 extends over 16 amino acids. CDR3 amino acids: CASSSQTSRDNSPLHF. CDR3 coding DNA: TGTGCCAGTAGCTCCCAAACAAGTAGGGATAATTCACCCCTCCACTTT.

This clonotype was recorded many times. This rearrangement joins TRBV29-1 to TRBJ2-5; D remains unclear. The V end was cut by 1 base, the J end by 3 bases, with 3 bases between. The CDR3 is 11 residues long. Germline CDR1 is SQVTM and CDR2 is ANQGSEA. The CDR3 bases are TGCAGCGTTGAAGGGGAAGAGACCCAGTACTTC. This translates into CSVEGEETQYF.

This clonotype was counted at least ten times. CDR3 DNA: TGCGCCAGCAGTCAGGGACAGCGGCAAGAGACCCAGTACTTC. Its translation is CASSQGQRQETQYF. This rearrangement joins TRBV4-1 to TRBJ2-5; 7 bases fit TRBD1. CDR3 length: 14 amino acids. Germline-derived CDR1 and CDR2 are MGHRA and YSYEKL. After removal of 6 bases from V and 2 bases from J, the junction contained 6 bases not matched to a gene.

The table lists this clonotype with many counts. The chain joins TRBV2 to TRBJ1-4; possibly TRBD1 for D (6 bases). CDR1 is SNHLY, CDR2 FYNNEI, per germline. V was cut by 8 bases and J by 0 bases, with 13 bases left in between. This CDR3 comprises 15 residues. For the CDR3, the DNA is TGTGCCAGCGGAAGGACAGCTGCAACTAATGAAAAACTGTTTTTT. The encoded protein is CASGRTAATNEKLFF.

This CDR3 reads CASSGERGTGETQYF. As DNA, the CDR3 is TGTGCCAGCAGTGGGGAGAGGGGAACAGGCGAGACCCAGTACTTC. This chain links TRBV25-1 with TRBJ2-5, with D tentatively TRBD1 or TRBD2 (5 bases each). There are 15 residues in the CDR3. Germline assignment: CDR1 MGHDK and CDR2 SYGVNS. The germline V and J ends were trimmed by 4 bases and 5 bases, with 17 bases remaining between them.

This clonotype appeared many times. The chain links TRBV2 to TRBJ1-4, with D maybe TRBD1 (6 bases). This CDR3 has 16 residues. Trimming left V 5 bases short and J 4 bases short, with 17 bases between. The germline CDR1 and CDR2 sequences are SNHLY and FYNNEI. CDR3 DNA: TGTGCCAGCAGTCGACAGGAGTCGAGTCTTAATGAAAAACTGTTTTTT. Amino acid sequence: CASSRQESSLNEKLFF. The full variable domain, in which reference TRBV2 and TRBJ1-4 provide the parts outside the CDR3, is EPEVTQTPSHQVTQMGQEVILRCVPISNHLYFYWYRQILGQKVEFLVSFYNNEISEKSEIFDDQFSVERPDGSNFTLKIRSTKLEDSAMYFCASSRQESSLNEKLFFGSGTQLSVL.

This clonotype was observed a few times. The CDR3 DNA follows: TGTGCCAGCAGCGCCGGACTAGCGGGCCTCTACGAGCAGTACTTC. Residues: CASSAGLAGLYEQYF. The chain combines TRBV9 with TRBJ2-7, with 11 bases that match TRBD2. With V trimmed by 3 bases and J by 3 bases, 5 bases remained unmatched. The CDR3 has 15 amino acids. Looked up from germline, CDR1 is SGDLS and CDR2 is YYNGEE.

The CDR3 nucleotides are TGTGCCAGCAGCTTGTTGGACGACAATCAGCCCCAGCATTTT. This codes for CASSLLDDNQPQHF. The V call is TRBV9, the J call TRBJ1-5, with D hard to call. This CDR3 is built from 14 residues. Trimming took off 4 bases at V and 3 bases at J, with 11 bases between the two ends. The V gene's germline CDR1 is SGDLS and CDR2 YYNGEE.

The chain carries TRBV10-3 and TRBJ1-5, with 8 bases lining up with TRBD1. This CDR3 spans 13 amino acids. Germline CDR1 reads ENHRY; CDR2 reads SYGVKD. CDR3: CARGTGLDQPQHF. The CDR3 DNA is TGTGCTAGGGGGACAGGATTGGATCAGCCCCAGCATTTT.

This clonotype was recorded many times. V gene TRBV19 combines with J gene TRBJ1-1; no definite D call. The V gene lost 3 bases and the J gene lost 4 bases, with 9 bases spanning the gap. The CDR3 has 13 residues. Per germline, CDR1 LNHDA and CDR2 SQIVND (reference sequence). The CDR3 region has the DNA TGTGCCAGTAGTATGACGAGGGCCACTGAAGCTTTCTTT. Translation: CASSMTRATEAFF.

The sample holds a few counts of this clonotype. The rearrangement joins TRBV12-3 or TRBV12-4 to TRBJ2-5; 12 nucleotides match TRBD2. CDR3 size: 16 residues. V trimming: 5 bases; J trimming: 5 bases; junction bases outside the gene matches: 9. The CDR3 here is CASSALSSGGVETQYF. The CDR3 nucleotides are TGTGCCAGCAGTGCCTTATCTAGCGGGGGGGTGGAGACCCAGTACTTC.

The CDR3 is CASSSQGSANQPQHF. Here the CDR3 DNA reads TGTGCCAGCAGCTCCCAAGGCAGCGCCAATCAGCCCCAGCATTTT. The J gene is TRBJ1-5, the V gene TRBV6-5; D is undetermined. V was cut by 6 bases and J by 3 bases, with 15 bases left in between. Germline V CDR1 and CDR2: MNHEY, SVGAGI. The CDR3 sequence is 15 residues long.

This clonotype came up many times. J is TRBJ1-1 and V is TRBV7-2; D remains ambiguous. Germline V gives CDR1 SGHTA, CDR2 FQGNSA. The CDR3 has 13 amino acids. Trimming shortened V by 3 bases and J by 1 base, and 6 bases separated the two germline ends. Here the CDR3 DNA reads TGTGCCAGCAGCTTTACACCGAACACTGAAGCTTTCTTT. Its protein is CASSFTPNTEAFF.

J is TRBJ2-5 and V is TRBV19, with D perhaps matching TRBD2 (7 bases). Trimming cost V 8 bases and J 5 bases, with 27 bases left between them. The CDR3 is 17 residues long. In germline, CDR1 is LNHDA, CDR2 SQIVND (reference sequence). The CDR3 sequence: CASSGGSGQQGGETQYF. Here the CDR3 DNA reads TGTGCCAGTTCGGGAGGCTCGGGACAACAAGGGGGGGAGACCCAGTACTTC.

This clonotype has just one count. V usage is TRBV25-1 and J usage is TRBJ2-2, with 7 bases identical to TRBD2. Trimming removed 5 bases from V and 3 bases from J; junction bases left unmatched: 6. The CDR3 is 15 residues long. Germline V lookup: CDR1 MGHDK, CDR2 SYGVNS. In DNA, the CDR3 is TGTGCCAGCAGTCGAATGGGAGGGCACACCGGGGAGCTGTTTTTT. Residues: CASSRMGGHTGELFF.

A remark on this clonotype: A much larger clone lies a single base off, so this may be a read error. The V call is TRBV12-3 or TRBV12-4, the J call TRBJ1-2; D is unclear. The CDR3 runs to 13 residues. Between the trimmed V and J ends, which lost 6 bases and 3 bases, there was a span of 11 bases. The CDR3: CASSPTEYYGYTF. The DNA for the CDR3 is TGTGCCAGCAGCCCAACAGAGTACTATGGCTACACCTTC.

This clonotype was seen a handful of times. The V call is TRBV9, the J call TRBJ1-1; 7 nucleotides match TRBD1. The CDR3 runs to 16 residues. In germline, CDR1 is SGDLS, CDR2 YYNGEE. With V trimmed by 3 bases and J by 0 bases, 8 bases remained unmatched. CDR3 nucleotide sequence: TGTGCCAGCAGCGAAAGACAGGGTGGGGTGAACACTGAAGCTTTCTTT. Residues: CASSERQGGVNTEAFF.

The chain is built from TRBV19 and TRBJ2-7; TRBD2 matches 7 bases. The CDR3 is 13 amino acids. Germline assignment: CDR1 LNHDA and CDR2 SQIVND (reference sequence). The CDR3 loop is CAVSPAGLHEQYF. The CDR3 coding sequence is TGTGCTGTGTCCCCAGCGGGGCTTCACGAGCAGTACTTC.

The CDR3 loop is CASSPGQSRDEQYF. The DNA of the CDR3 is TGTGCCAGCAGCCCCGGACAGTCCCGCGACGAGCAGTACTTC. The genes are TRBV14 and TRBJ2-7; the D gene is possibly TRBD1 (6 bases). The CDR3 has 14 amino acids. V dropped 4 bases and J dropped 5 bases, with 15 bases sitting between them. Germline V gene data show CDR1 as SGHDN and CDR2 as FVKESK.

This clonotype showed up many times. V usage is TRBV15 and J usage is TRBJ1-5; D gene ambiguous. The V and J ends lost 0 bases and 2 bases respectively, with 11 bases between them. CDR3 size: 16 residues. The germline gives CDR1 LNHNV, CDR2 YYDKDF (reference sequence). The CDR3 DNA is TGTGCCACCAGCAGAGATAGTGCAACAGGCAATCAGCCCCAGCATTTT. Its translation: CATSRDSATGNQPQHF.

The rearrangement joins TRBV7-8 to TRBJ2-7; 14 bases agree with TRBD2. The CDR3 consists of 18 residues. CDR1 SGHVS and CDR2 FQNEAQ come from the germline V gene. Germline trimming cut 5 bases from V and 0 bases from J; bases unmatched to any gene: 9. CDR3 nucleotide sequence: TGTGCCAGCAGCGGACCCGGGACTAGCGGGGGAGGCTCCTACGAGCAGTACTTC. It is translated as CASSGPGTSGGGSYEQYF. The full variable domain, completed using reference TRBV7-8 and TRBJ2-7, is GAGVSQSPRYKVAKRGQDVALRCDPISGHVSLFWYQQALGQGPEFLTYFQNEAQLDKSGLPSDRFFAERPEGSVSTLKIQRTQQEDSAVYLCASSGPGTSGGGSYEQYFGPGTRLTVT.

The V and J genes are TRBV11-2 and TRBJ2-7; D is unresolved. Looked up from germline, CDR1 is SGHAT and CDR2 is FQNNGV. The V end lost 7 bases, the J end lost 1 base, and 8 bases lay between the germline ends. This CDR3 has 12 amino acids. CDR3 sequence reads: CASNSKSYEQYF. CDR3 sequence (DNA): TGTGCCAGCAACAGCAAGTCCTACGAGCAGTACTTC.

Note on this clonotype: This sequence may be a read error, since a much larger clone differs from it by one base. CDR3 DNA: TGTGCCAGTAGTCCGGAGACAGGGGTCGTTGGCTACACCTTC. Translated: CASSPETGVVGYTF. The V and J genes are TRBV19 and TRBJ1-2; 8 positions agree with TRBD1. The CDR3 has 14 residues. The germline V gene encodes CDR1 LNHDA and CDR2 SQIVND (reference sequence). Trimming at V came to 5 bases and at J to 7 bases, leaving 9 bases not matched to a gene.

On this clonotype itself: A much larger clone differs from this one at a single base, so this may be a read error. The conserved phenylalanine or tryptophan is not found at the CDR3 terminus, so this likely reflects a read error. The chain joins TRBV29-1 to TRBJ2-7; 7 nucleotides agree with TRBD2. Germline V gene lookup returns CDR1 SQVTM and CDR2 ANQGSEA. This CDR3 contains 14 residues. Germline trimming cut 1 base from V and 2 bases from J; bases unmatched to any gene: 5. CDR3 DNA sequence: TGCAGCGTTGAAGGGCTGGGAGGGACCTACGAGCAGTACCTC. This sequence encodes CSVEGLGGTYEQYL.

The CDR3 region is CAIRGVGDEAFF. The CDR3 DNA reads as TGTGCCATCAGAGGGGTGGGCGATGAAGCTTTCTTT. V and J are TRBV10-3 and TRBJ1-1; possible D gene TRBD1, 5 bases. CDR3 length: 12 amino acids. Trimming cost V 6 bases and J 7 bases, with 12 bases left between them. The germline gives CDR1 ENHRY, CDR2 SYGVKD.

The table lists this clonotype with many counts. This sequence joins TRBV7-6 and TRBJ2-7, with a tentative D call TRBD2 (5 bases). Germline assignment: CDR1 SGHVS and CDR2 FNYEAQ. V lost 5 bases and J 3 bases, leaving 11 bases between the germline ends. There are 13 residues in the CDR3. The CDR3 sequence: CASSRADDYEQYF. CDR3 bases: TGTGCCAGCAGCCGAGCGGACGACTACGAGCAGTACTTC. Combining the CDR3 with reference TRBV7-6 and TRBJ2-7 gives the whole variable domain GAGVSQSPRYKVTKRGQDVALRCDPISGHVSLYWYRQALGQGPEFLTYFNYEAQQDKSGLPNDRFSAERPEGSISTLTIQRTEQRDSAMYRCASSRADDYEQYFGPGTRLTVT.

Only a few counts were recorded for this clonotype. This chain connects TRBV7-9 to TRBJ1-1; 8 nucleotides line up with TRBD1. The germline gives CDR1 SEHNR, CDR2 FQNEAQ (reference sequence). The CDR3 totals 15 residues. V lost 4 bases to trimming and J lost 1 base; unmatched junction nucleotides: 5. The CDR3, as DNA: TGTGCCAGCAGCTCTCAGGGGGCAGCGAACACTGAAGCTTTCTTT. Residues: CASSSQGAANTEAFF.